This T cell receptor (beta chain) stems from a study of T cell repertoires in breast cancer. Overall study context: Breast cancer patients gave tumors, lymph nodes and blood; healthy donors gave blood. Of the 20 to 25 tumors, the majority were ER+/PR+. Average yield: roughly 540,000 sequences per sample and 9 to 10 reads per input cell.

Unpaired genes were suppressed by blocking oligonucleotides during a second nested PCR. In TCRdb, the emulsion pairing reads were re-called with MiXCR into one record per CDR3 protein. In the table there are about 110 distinct CDR3 sequences, roughly 26% of which are singletons. An expanded emulsion RT-PCR with primers for all TCR V genes paired CD8+ T cell chains. The CDR3 is 13 amino acids. Looked up from germline, CDR1 is SGHTA and CDR2 is FQGNSA. V was shortened by 5 bases and J by 5 bases, with 12 bases between the two germline ends. This clonotype is judged medium-sized (0.01 to 0.1%). Its antigen remains unknown. Points from the study as a whole: More than 15 TCR pairs shared by seven or more tumors were possibly tumor-specific.

Sequenced sample: CD8+ T cells. The chain links TRBV7-2 to TRBJ1-1; perhaps TRBD1 as D (5 bases). This TCR derives from a pool of human donors with breast cancer or a healthy control (not recorded which). CDR3 residues: CASSPWGGTEAFF. The CDR3 DNA is TGTGCCAGCAGCCCGTGGGGGGGGACTGAAGCTTTCTTT.